Listed here is a single TCR beta chain. Relative to the germline gene, one junction end is altered; a read error may explain this. Both RNA and DNA were isolated together from about 21-30 mg of bulk tissue that had not been sorted. Patients diagnosed with primary liver carcinoma received treatment through surgical resection. This entry comes from a study of tumor-infiltrating lymphocytes in primary liver carcinoma. As for the study in general: The patients comprised men and women between the ages of 30 and 69 years.

TCR beta cDNA was reverse-transcribed from about 550 ng of total RNA. The reaction used a constant-region primer and ProtoScript II reverse transcriptase. ARM-PCR was slightly modified, and three nested multiplex PCR rounds with it gave rise to the TCR beta libraries. The first two PCR rounds used TRBV1-TRBV30 primers with a Cbeta primer, 9 to 10 cycles each. TCRdb reprocessed the multiplex PCR reads via MiXCR and lists one record per CDR3 protein. This sample carries roughly 86,000 distinct CDR3 sequences, 68% of them seen once, and the ten largest clones take approximately 30%. Germline CDR1 and CDR2: SGHAT and FQNNGV. This CDR3 has 15 residues.

Sequencing used tumor-adjacent normal liver tissue. The V and J genes are TRBV11-2 and TRBJ2-7; D perhaps matches TRBD2 (6 bases). This clonotype was sampled from a man aged 40-49 years with primary liver carcinoma and hepatitis B virus infection. The CDR3 region has the DNA TGTGCCAGCAGCCTCGGCGGGACTCTACGCCACGAGCAGTACTTT. Amino acids: CASSLGGTLRHEQYF.